This TCR beta chain originates from a study of identical twins. General study findings and limits: There were fewer insertions in abundant cord blood beta clonotypes, but memory repertoires showed no such pattern. Models underestimated out-of-frame TCR alpha sharing in monozygotic twins.

A single record per CDR3 protein comes from TCRdb applying MiXCR to the 5' RACE reads. In the table there are 200,000 to 250,000 distinct CDR3 sequences, more than 6.5% of which are singletons. The CDR3 runs to 17 residues. The ends lost 5 bases at V and 5 bases at J; junction bases unmatched: 8. Ten or more counts support this clonotype. Its antigen remains unidentified. These records were also assigned to another study, of yellow fever vaccine responses in identical twins.

The chain joins TRBV12-3 or TRBV12-4 to TRBJ2-2, with 13 bases that match TRBD2. The receptor was isolated from a young woman in good health. The sample comprised memory (CD45RO+) T cells sorted from blood. CDR3 protein: CASSPGLAGVWTGELFF. In DNA form, the CDR3 reads TGTGCCAGCAGTCCCGGACTAGCGGGAGTATGGACCGGGGAGCTGTTTTTT.